A single sample gave rise to the 31 T cell receptor beta chains below, sequenced in a study. From the RT-PCR reads, TCRdb called clonotypes with MiXCR, one entry per CDR3 protein. Found here are 550,000 to 750,000 distinct CDR3 sequences, more than 13% of them singletons; the top ten hold 3.6%. Sequencing used memory CD4+ T cells from blood. The receptors were gathered from a female donor in good health, serving as a healthy control.

In this sample, this clonotype turned up a few times. The chain employs TRBV12-3 or TRBV12-4 and TRBJ2-3; D gene uncertain. The V end was cut by 3 bases, the J end by 2 bases, with 9 bases between. The CDR3 length is 14 residues. Here the CDR3 reads CASSLRLHTDTQYF. In nucleotides, the CDR3 is TGTGCCAGCAGTTTGCGCCTTCACACAGATACGCAGTATTTT.

Only a few counts were recorded for this clonotype. This chain uses TRBV5-1 with TRBJ1-1; D unresolved. Trimming left V 4 bases short and J 1 base short, with 8 bases between. From germline, CDR1 is SGHRS and CDR2 YFSETQ. The CDR3 contains 13 residues. CDR3 coding DNA: TGCGCCAGCAGCGACCCTAAGAACACTGAAGCTTTCTTT. Protein: CASSDPKNTEAFF.

The gene calls are TRBV6-6 and TRBJ1-1; TRBD1 matches at 7 bases. Germline-derived CDR1 and CDR2 are MNHNY and SVGAGI (reference sequence). V lost 11 bases to trimming and J lost 0 bases; unmatched junction nucleotides: 6. This CDR3 has 13 amino acids. As DNA, the CDR3 is TGTGCCTGCGAGGGACAGCTGAACACTGAAGCTTTCTTT. Protein: CACEGQLNTEAFF.

This clonotype came up many times. The rearrangement links TRBV29-1 to TRBJ2-7; 7 nucleotides align to TRBD2. CDR3 length equals 14 residues. V was pared by 4 bases and J by 1 base, with 7 bases of the junction left unmatched. Germline CDR1 reads SQVTM; CDR2 reads ANQGSEA. The CDR3 loop reads CSVVEAGASYEQYF. CDR3 sequence (DNA): TGCAGCGTTGTAGAGGCGGGAGCTTCCTACGAGCAGTACTTC.

This chain connects TRBV5-5 to TRBJ1-2; maybe TRBD1 (6 bases). CDR3 size: 14 residues. The ends were cut back, 5 bases at V and 0 bases at J, with 11 bases in the middle. The V gene's germline CDR1 is SGHKS and CDR2 YYEKEE (reference sequence). The CDR3 coding sequence is TGTGCCAGCAGTCGACAGGCTACTAACTATGGCTACACCTTC. Translation: CASSRQATNYGYTF.

This clonotype was picked up many times. The gene calls are TRBV12-3 or TRBV12-4 and TRBJ2-7, with D unclear. Trimming stripped 3 bases from V and 6 bases from J, with 6 bases between. The CDR3 is 11 amino acids. CDR3 sequence (DNA): TGTGCCAGCAGTTTCCATGGCGAGCAGTACTTC. Protein sequence: CASSFHGEQYF.

This clonotype showed up just a few times. This chain uses TRBV4-2 with TRBJ1-5; D unclear. The CDR3 runs to 15 residues. Trimming cost V 0 bases and J 7 bases, with 13 bases left between them. The germline gives CDR1 LGHNA, CDR2 YNFKEQ. The CDR3 reads CASSQDETNDQPQHF. The DNA for the CDR3 is TGTGCCAGCAGCCAAGATGAGACAAACGACCAGCCCCAGCATTTT.

The genes are TRBV5-1 and TRBJ2-1; 8 nucleotides align to TRBD2. CDR3 length: 15 residues. The germline V gene encodes CDR1 SGHRS and CDR2 YFSETQ. Trimming at V came to 0 bases and at J to 8 bases, leaving 7 bases not matched to a gene. The CDR3, as DNA: TGCGCCAGCAGCTTGGAAGCGGGAGCTGTCCATGAGCAGTTCTTC. Its translation is CASSLEAGAVHEQFF.

This clonotype has ten or more counts. This chain links TRBV27 with TRBJ1-6; possibly TRBD1 for D (5 bases). The germline V gene encodes CDR1 MNHEY and CDR2 SMNVEV (reference sequence). V was shortened by 3 bases and J by 0 bases, with 9 bases between the two germline ends. The CDR3 totals 16 residues. The DNA for the CDR3 is TGTGCCAGCAGTTTCGACAGCAGCTCCTATAATTCACCCCTCCACTTT. Translation: CASSFDSSSYNSPLHF.

V and J are TRBV20-1 and TRBJ2-5, with 9 bases aligning to TRBD2. From germline, CDR1 is DFQATT and CDR2 SNEGSKA (reference sequence). The CDR3 covers 13 residues. V lost 5 bases, J lost 5 bases, and 6 bases stayed unmatched. The CDR3, as DNA: TGCAGTGCTGCGGGAGGGCCGGAGGAGACCCAGTACTTC. Its translation is CSAAGGPEETQYF.

The rearrangement links TRBV7-9 to TRBJ2-2, with 12 bases identical to TRBD2. The ends lost 5 bases at V and 10 bases at J; junction bases unmatched: 8. This CDR3 contains 15 residues. Germline V gives CDR1 SEHNR, CDR2 FQNEAQ (reference sequence). The CDR3 reads CASSLQLAGGLELFF. The DNA of the CDR3 is TGTGCCAGCAGCCTTCAACTAGCGGGAGGACTGGAGCTGTTTTTT.

This clonotype has a handful of counts. This chain links TRBV29-1 with TRBJ1-1; D unresolved. CDR1 SQVTM and CDR2 ANQGSEA come from the germline V gene. This CDR3 contains 13 residues. Deletions cut 7 bases from V and 1 base from J, with 13 bases between. CDR3 loop: CSAEDVWNTEAFF. As DNA, the CDR3 is TGCAGCGCAGAGGACGTTTGGAACACTGAAGCTTTCTTT. The full variable domain, completed using reference TRBV29-1 and TRBJ1-1, is SAVISQKPSRDICQRGTSLTIQCQVDSQVTMMFWYRQQPGQSLTLIATANQGSEATYESGFVIDKFPISRPNLTFSTLTVSNMSPEDSSIYLCSAEDVWNTEAFFGQGTRLTVV.

The J gene is TRBJ2-5, the V gene TRBV7-3; D may be TRBD1 or TRBD2 (5 bases each). There are 15 residues in the CDR3. Trimming shortened V by 6 bases and J by 4 bases, and 18 bases separated the two germline ends. In germline, CDR1 is SGHTA, CDR2 FQGTGA. The CDR3 region has the DNA TGTGCCAGCAGAGCCGGGACCACCTCGGGAGAGACCCAGTACTTC. It yields the protein CASRAGTTSGETQYF.

This chain connects TRBV25-1 to TRBJ1-2; 9 bases are shared with TRBD1. Germline V gene sequence: CDR1 MGHDK, CDR2 SYGVNS. The junction had 7 bases not matched to a gene; V was cut back by 4 bases and J by 7 bases. The CDR3 extends over 14 amino acids. The CDR3 protein is CASSGRDRASGYTF. The CDR3 DNA is TGTGCCAGCAGTGGCCGGGACAGGGCGAGTGGCTACACCTTC.

The table lists this clonotype with a few counts. The V and J genes are TRBV19 and TRBJ1-5; weak D call: TRBD1 (6 bases). CDR1 is LNHDA and CDR2 is SQIVND in the germline V gene (reference sequence). The V end was cut by 5 bases, the J end by 10 bases, with 12 bases between. This CDR3 has 12 residues. CDR3 sequence reads: CASSGGHPPQHF. The CDR3 DNA follows: TGTGCCAGTAGTGGGGGACACCCACCCCAGCATTTT.

The chain couples TRBV12-3 or TRBV12-4 to TRBJ1-1; D remains unclear. V was clipped by 6 bases and J by 3 bases, with 5 bases between them. The CDR3 covers 11 residues. CDR3 protein: CASRDHTEAFF. CDR3 coding DNA: TGTGCCAGCAGGGATCACACTGAAGCTTTCTTT.

The V and J genes are TRBV6-5 and TRBJ2-7; D remains unclear. The germline V and J ends were trimmed by 6 bases and 0 bases, with 15 bases remaining between them. From germline, CDR1 is MNHEY and CDR2 SVGAGI. The CDR3 covers 15 residues. In DNA, the CDR3 is TGTGCCAGCAGGGATCGGCGGTCGTTCTCCTACGAGCAGTACTTC. It encodes CASRDRRSFSYEQYF.

The chain's CDR3 is CASSQDPNSPLHF. CDR3 DNA: TGCGCCAGCAGCCAAGATCCGAATTCACCCCTCCACTTT. The chain joins TRBV4-3 to TRBJ1-6; D remains unclear. This CDR3 has 13 amino acids. The germline V gene has CDR1 LGHNA and CDR2 YSLEER. With 0 bases removed from V and 7 bases from J, the gap between germline ends came to 4 bases.

This clonotype came up many times. The CDR3 DNA follows: TGCGCCAGCAGCGTTGGCCCGGGGGACTACGAGCAGTACTTC. Translated, it gives CASSVGPGDYEQYF. The chain is built from TRBV5-1 and TRBJ2-7; D possibly corresponds to TRBD2 (6 bases). This CDR3 has 14 residues. Germline CDR1 is SGHRS and CDR2 is YFSETQ. V gave up 4 bases and J gave up 3 bases, with 14 bases separating them.

This clonotype showed up many times. The chain links TRBV5-1 to TRBJ2-3; D unresolved. V dropped 0 bases and J dropped 2 bases, with 10 bases sitting between them. CDR1 and CDR2 from the germline V gene are SGHRS and YFSETQ. This CDR3 contains 15 residues. CDR3 bases: TGCGCCAGCAGCTTGGCCCCGGTTCTCACAGATACGCAGTATTTT. Protein: CASSLAPVLTDTQYF.

The CDR3 is CASSLGLAGGPVETQYF. The CDR3 bases are TGTGCCAGCAGTTTAGGGCTAGCGGGAGGGCCGGTAGAGACCCAGTACTTC. The V and J genes are TRBV12-3 or TRBV12-4 and TRBJ2-5; 12 bases line up with TRBD2. The CDR3 totals 17 residues. Germline trimming cut 1 base from V and 4 bases from J; bases unmatched to any gene: 7.

A few counts support this clonotype. The chain joins TRBV10-3 to TRBJ2-7, with 8 bases lining up with TRBD1. Germline V gene lookup returns CDR1 ENHRY and CDR2 SYGVKD. J was trimmed by 4 bases and V by 5 bases; bases with no gene match: 4. The CDR3 runs 13 residues. DNA of the CDR3: TGTGCCATCAGTCGACAGGGGCAATACGAGCAGTACTTC. Translating it yields CAISRQGQYEQYF.

The V and J genes are TRBV18 and TRBJ2-5, with D tentatively TRBD1 or TRBD2 (7 bases each). The CDR3 is made up of 14 amino acids. CDR1 is KGHSH and CDR2 is LQKENI in the germline V gene. V was clipped by 6 bases and J by 5 bases, with 16 bases between them. The CDR3 DNA follows: TGTGCCAGCTCCCCTCAGGGGGGGCTCGAGACCCAGTACTTC. It yields the protein CASSPQGGLETQYF.

This clonotype was seen only a few times. V is TRBV6-6 and J is TRBJ1-3; D not certain. The CDR3 contains 15 residues. Germline assignment: CDR1 MNHNY and CDR2 SVGAGI (reference sequence). Trimming pared 5 bases from V and 0 bases from J, leaving 11 bases between. CDR3 nucleotides: TGTGCCAGCAGTGTGCCAGGTAGCTCTGGAAACACCATATATTTT. Its protein product is CASSVPGSSGNTIYF.

This clonotype was detected many times. The genes are TRBV30 and TRBJ1-2; TRBD1 is a possible D gene (6 bases). This CDR3 spans 13 amino acids. CDR1 and CDR2 (germline): GTSNPN, SVGIG (reference sequence). Between the trimmed V and J ends, which lost 6 bases and 4 bases, there was a span of 15 bases. The CDR3 loop is CACRDITPYGYTF. The CDR3 DNA reads TGTGCCTGCCGGGACATAACTCCCTATGGCTACACCTTC.

This clonotype was counted between two and nine times. The gene calls are TRBV5-1 and TRBJ2-1; D is uncertain. The CDR3 is made up of 16 amino acids. Germline V lookup: CDR1 SGHRS, CDR2 YFSETQ. Trimming took off 0 bases at V and 1 base at J, with 11 bases between the two ends. Here the CDR3 DNA reads TGCGCCAGCAGCTTGGTGAGTAGCAGGTCCTACAATGAGCAGTTCTTC. As protein: CASSLVSSRSYNEQFF.

This clonotype has ten or more counts. This chain joins TRBV6-6 and TRBJ1-2, with 10 nucleotides matching TRBD1. Per germline, CDR1 MNHNY and CDR2 SVGAGI (reference sequence). The CDR3 consists of 18 residues. Germline trimming cut 2 bases from V and 2 bases from J; bases unmatched to any gene: 11. The DNA for the CDR3 is TGTGCCAGCAGTTACCAAAGATCGACAGGGGGCACCAACTATGGCTACACCTTC. This codes for CASSYQRSTGGTNYGYTF.

The table lists this clonotype with a few counts. The V and J genes are TRBV28 and TRBJ1-3; no firm D call. The CDR3 extends over 12 amino acids. The germline V gene encodes CDR1 MDHEN and CDR2 SYDVKM. Trimming left V 5 bases short and J 7 bases short, with 9 bases between. In DNA form, the CDR3 reads TGTGCCAGCAGTGGCAGGTCTAACACCATATATTTT. This codes for CASSGRSNTIYF.

The J gene is TRBJ1-3, the V gene TRBV29-1; tentatively, D is TRBD1 (6 bases). V shed 6 bases and J shed 0 bases, with 18 bases lying between them. The CDR3 is 16 amino acids. Germline V gives CDR1 SQVTM, CDR2 ANQGSEA. The CDR3 sequence: CSVRDGQPDSGNTIYF. CDR3 coding DNA: TGCAGCGTGCGGGACGGACAGCCGGACTCTGGAAACACCATATATTTT.

This chain connects TRBV12-3 or TRBV12-4 to TRBJ1-3; D unresolved. Trimming removed 2 bases at V and 0 bases at J, with 8 bases between. CDR3 length equals 15 residues. The CDR3 DNA is TGTGCCAGCAGTTTAACCCTAGGCTCTGGAAACACCATATATTTT. Amino acids: CASSLTLGSGNTIYF.

The rearrangement links TRBV5-1 to TRBJ1-1; D not certain. Trimming removed 4 bases at V and 1 base at J, with 14 bases between. The CDR3 loop spans 15 amino acids. Germline V gives CDR1 SGHRS, CDR2 YFSETQ. Here the CDR3 reads CASSPRWVGNTEAFF. The CDR3 DNA reads as TGCGCCAGCAGCCCCCGGTGGGTGGGGAACACTGAAGCTTTCTTT.